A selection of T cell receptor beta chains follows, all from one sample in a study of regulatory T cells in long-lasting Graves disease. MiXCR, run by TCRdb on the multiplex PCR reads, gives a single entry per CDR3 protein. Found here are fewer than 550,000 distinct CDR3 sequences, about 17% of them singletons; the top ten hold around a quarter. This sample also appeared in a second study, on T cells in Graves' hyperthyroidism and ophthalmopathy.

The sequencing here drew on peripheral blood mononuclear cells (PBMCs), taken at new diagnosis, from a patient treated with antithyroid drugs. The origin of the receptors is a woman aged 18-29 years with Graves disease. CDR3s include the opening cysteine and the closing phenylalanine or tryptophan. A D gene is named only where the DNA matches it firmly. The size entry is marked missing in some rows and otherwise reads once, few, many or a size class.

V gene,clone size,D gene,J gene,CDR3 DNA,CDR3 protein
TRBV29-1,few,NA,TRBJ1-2,TGCAGCGTTGTAGAGGGTGACTATGGCTACACCTTC,CSVVEGDYGYTF
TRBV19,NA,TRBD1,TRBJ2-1,TGTGCCACCGGGACAGGAGGCAATGAGCAGTTCTTC,CATGTGGNEQFF
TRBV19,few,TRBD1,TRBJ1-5,TGTGCCAGTAGTCCCGGGGACAGGCCCCAGCATTTT,CASSPGDRPQHF
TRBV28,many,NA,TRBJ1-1,TGTGCCAGCAGTAAGTGGGAAGGGATCACTGAAGCTTTCTTT,CASSKWEGITEAFF
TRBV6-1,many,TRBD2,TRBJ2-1,TGTGCCAGCGGCTGGACTAGCGCCTACAATGAGCAGTTCTTC,CASGWTSAYNEQFF
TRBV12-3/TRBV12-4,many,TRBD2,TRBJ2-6,TGTGCCAGCAGACACCGGGACTACACCTCTGGGGCCAACGTCCTGACTTTC,CASRHRDYTSGANVLTF
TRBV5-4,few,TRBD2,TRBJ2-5,TGTGCCAGCAGCGAACCGACTAGCGGCCAAGAGACCCAGTACTTC,CASSEPTSGQETQYF
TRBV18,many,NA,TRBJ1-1,TGTGCCAGCTCACCGATGACTGAAGCTTTCTTT,CASSPMTEAFF
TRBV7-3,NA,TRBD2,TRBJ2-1,TGTGCCAGCAGCCCGGGACTAACGGGCAATGAGCAGTTCTTC,CASSPGLTGNEQFF
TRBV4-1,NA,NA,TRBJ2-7,TGCGCCAGCAGCCAAGCTGGAGTAGAGCAGTACTTC,CASSQAGVEQYF
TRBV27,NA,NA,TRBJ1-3,TGTGCCAGCAGCCGGACTTTTTCTGGAAACACCATATATTTT,CASSRTFSGNTIYF
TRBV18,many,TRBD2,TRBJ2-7,TGCGCCAGCAGCCCGGGACTAGCGGGGTCCTACGAGCAGTACTTC,CASSPGLAGSYEQYF
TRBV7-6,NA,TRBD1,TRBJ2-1,TGTGCCAGCAGCCCTCGGGACAGGGAGTTCGATGAGCAGTTCTTC,CASSPRDREFDEQFF
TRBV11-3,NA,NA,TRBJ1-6,TGTGCCAGCAGCCCAACCTGGGAGGGGTCGAATTCACCCCTCCACTTT,CASSPTWEGSNSPLHF
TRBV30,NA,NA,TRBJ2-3,TGTGCCTGGACCCCAGGGTCGGATACGCAGTATTTT,CAWTPGSDTQYF
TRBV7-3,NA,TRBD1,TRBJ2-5,TGTGCCAGCAGCCCCGGACAGGGATATGGAGAGACCCAGTACTTC,CASSPGQGYGETQYF
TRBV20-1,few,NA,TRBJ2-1,TGCAGTGCTAGGTCAGGGATCTACAATGAGCAGTTCTTC,CSARSGIYNEQFF
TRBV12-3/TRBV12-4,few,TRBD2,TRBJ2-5,TGTGCCAGCCTAGCGGGAGGTGGGCAAGAGACCCAGTACTTC,CASLAGGGQETQYF
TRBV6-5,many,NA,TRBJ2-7,TGTGCCAGCAGTTACTCGACAGGGGAGGGCTACGAGCAGTACTTC,CASSYSTGEGYEQYF
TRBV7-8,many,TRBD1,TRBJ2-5,TGTGCCAGCAGCCCACAGGGGGCTGAGACCCAGTACTTC,CASSPQGAETQYF
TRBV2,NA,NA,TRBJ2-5,TGTGCCAGCAGTGATGGCTGGGGGCAGGACTACGAGCAGCACTTC,CASSDGWGQDYEQHF
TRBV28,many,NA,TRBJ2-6,TGTGCCAGCAGTTCCTGGGGCTCTGGGGCCAACGTCCTGACTTTC,CASSSWGSGANVLTF
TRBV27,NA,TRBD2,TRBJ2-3,TGTGCCAGCCAAGGGCCGGCGGGAGGTCTAGATACGCAGTATTTT,CASQGPAGGLDTQYF
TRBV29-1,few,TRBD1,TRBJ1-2,TGCAGCGTTGATGCCGGGACAGGGGATAACTATGGCTACACCTTC,CSVDAGTGDNYGYTF
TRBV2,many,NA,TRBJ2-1,TGTGCCAGCAGTGAAGGGGTGTGGGGGTTTTCCTACAATGAGCAGTTCTTC,CASSEGVWGFSYNEQFF
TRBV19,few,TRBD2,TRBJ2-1,TGTGCCACCTGTGCTAGCGGGGGCTCCTACAATGAGCAGTTCTTC,CATCASGGSYNEQFF
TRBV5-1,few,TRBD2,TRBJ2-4,TGCGCCAGCAGCTTGGAACTAGCGGGACGAGCCAAAAACATTCAGTACTTC,CASSLELAGRAKNIQYF
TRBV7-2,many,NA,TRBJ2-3,TGTGCCAGCAGCTACCAGAGCACAGATACGCAGTATTTT,CASSYQSTDTQYF
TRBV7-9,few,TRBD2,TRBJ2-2,TGTGCCAGCAGCTCCCCGGGACTAGTCCCCGGGGAGCTGTTTTTT,CASSSPGLVPGELFF